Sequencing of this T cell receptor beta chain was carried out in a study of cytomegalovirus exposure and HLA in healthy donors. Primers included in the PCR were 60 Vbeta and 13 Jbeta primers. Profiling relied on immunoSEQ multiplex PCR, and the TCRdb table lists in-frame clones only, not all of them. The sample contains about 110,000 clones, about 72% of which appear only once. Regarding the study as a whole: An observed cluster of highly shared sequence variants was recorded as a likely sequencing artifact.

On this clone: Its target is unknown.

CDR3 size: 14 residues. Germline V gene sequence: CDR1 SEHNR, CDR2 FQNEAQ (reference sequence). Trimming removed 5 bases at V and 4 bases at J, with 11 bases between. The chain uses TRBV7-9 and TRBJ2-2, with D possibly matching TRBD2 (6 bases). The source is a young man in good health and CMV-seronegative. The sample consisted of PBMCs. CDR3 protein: CASSPTGVTGELFF. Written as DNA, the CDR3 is TGTGCCAGCAGCCCCACGGGGGTCACCGGGGAGCTGTTTTTT.